The 32 T cell receptor beta chains given below trace back to one sample, sequenced in a study of lymphopenia after photon versus proton radiotherapy. Data came from immunoSEQ multiplex PCR; TCRdb stores just in-frame clones and leaves some out. This table has 65,000 to 85,000 clones, 85% to 95% appearing once. Sequences were derived from peripheral blood, sampled from a patient treated with photon-based radiotherapy. The receptors stem from a woman aged 35 to 49 with cholangiocarcinoma.

This clone was seen once. The rearrangement links TRBV10-3 to TRBJ1-1; D not certain. With 9 bases removed from V and 1 base from J, the gap between germline ends came to 12 bases. This CDR3 contains 13 residues. Looked up from germline, CDR1 is ENHRY and CDR2 is SYGVKD. CDR3 nucleotides: TGTGCCATAACGTTCGCCGAGAACACTGAAGCTTTCTTT. Amino acid sequence: CAITFAENTEAFF.

The chain recombines TRBV4-2 with TRBJ2-5; D gene unclear. The germline V gene has CDR1 LGHNA and CDR2 YNFKEQ. The CDR3 is 14 amino acids. The V end lost 0 bases, the J end lost 2 bases, and 7 bases lay between the germline ends. The DNA for the CDR3 is TGTGCCAGCAGCCAAGATTCAATTCAAGAGACCCAGTACTTC. This codes for CASSQDSIQETQYF.

The chain combines TRBV19 with TRBJ2-7; TRBD2 aligns across 7 bases. Germline CDR1 LNHDA, CDR2 SQIVND (reference sequence). The CDR3 covers 16 residues. After removal of 5 bases from V and 0 bases from J, the junction contained 10 bases not matched to a gene. CDR3 nucleotides: TGTGCCAGTAGTCTTCATGGGGGGGTGGGCTCCTACGAGCAGTACTTC. Residues: CASSLHGGVGSYEQYF.

The V call is TRBV7-6, the J call TRBJ2-1; TRBD2 aligns across 7 bases. The germline V gene encodes CDR1 SGHVS and CDR2 FNYEAQ. Trimming removed 7 bases from V and 0 bases from J; junction bases left unmatched: 9. This CDR3 is 16 amino acids long. CDR3 amino acids: CASMRERGSSYNEQFF. The DNA of the CDR3 is TGTGCCAGCATGAGGGAGCGGGGTAGCTCCTACAATGAGCAGTTCTTC.

V gene TRBV9 combines with J gene TRBJ1-2; 9 nucleotides match TRBD1. This CDR3 has 14 amino acids. Trimming cost V 2 bases and J 2 bases; bases outside gene matches: 1. Germline CDR1 and CDR2: SGDLS and YYNGEE. CDR3 in DNA: TGTGCCAGCAGCGTCGGACAGGGGAACTATGGCTACACCTTC. Translating gives CASSVGQGNYGYTF. Looking up the rest from reference TRBV9 and TRBJ1-2 gives the full variable domain: DSGVTQTPKHLITATGQRVTLRCSPRSGDLSVYWYQQSLDQGLQFLIQYYNGEERAKGNILERFSAQQFPDLHSELNLSSLELGDSALYFCASSVGQGNYGYTFGSGTRLTVV.

The CDR3 bases are TGTGCCAGCGTCCCTTATACGGGGCAATCTAGATTTGAAGCTTTCTTT. Translating it yields CASVPYTGQSRFEAFF. The chain uses TRBV5-8 and TRBJ1-1, with a weak D call TRBD1 (5 bases). Trimming left V 7 bases short and J 7 bases short, with 26 bases between. Germline V gene sequence: CDR1 SGHTS, CDR2 YDEGEE. This CDR3 spans 16 amino acids.

V is TRBV5-6 and J is TRBJ2-5; D remains ambiguous. CDR3 length equals 13 residues. Germline V gene data show CDR1 as SGHDT and CDR2 as YYEEEE. Trimming cost V 5 bases and J 5 bases, with 13 bases left between them. The CDR3 nucleotides read TGTGCCAGCAGTTCCGGGCGGTACGAGACCCAGTACTTC. Protein sequence: CASSSGRYETQYF. The full variable domain, completed using reference TRBV5-6 and TRBJ2-5, is DAGVTQSPTHLIKTRGQQVTLRCSPKSGHDTVSWYQQALGQGPQFIFQYYEEEERQRGNFPDRFSGHQFPNYSSELNVNALLLGDSALYLCASSSGRYETQYFGPGTRLLVL.

The CDR3 DNA reads as TGTGCCAGCAGCCCTAGGGGGTTCGGCACAGATACGCAGTATTTT. Residues: CASSPRGFGTDTQYF. The genes are TRBV7-3 and TRBJ2-3; TRBD1 is a possible D gene (6 bases). V was shortened by 5 bases and J by 1 base, with 13 bases between the two germline ends. The CDR3 is made up of 15 amino acids. Germline V CDR1 and CDR2: SGHTA, FQGTGA.

The chain combines TRBV10-3 with TRBJ1-4; no definite D call. Germline lookup yields CDR1 ENHRY and CDR2 SYGVKD. The CDR3 has 16 residues. Trimming pared 0 bases from V and 8 bases from J, leaving 16 bases between. Here the CDR3 DNA reads TGTGCCATCAGTGAGTCGGTTGGCAGCCTCTCGGAAAAACTGTTTTTT. This translates into CAISESVGSLSEKLFF.

The rearrangement joins TRBV2 to TRBJ2-3; 11 bases line up with TRBD2. CDR3 length equals 13 residues. Per germline, CDR1 SNHLY and CDR2 FYNNEI. V trimming: 8 bases; J trimming: 5 bases; junction bases outside the gene matches: 3. CDR3 DNA: TGTGCCAGCGGGACTAGCGGTAAAGATACGCAGTATTTT. It codes for CASGTSGKDTQYF.

The chain has TRBV5-8 and TRBJ1-6, with 7 bases identical to TRBD1. The CDR3 sequence is 15 residues long. Germline CDR1 is SGHTS and CDR2 is YDEGEE. The V and J ends lost 5 bases and 2 bases, in that order; junction bases with no gene match: 4. The CDR3: CASSTGVPYNSPLHF. In nucleotides, the CDR3 is TGTGCCAGCAGTACAGGGGTCCCCTATAATTCACCCCTCCACTTT.

The chain uses TRBV5-1 and TRBJ2-1; possibly TRBD1 or TRBD2 for D (5 bases each). Germline V CDR1 and CDR2: SGHRS, YFSETQ. This CDR3 spans 15 amino acids. Trimming cost V 0 bases and J 0 bases, with 7 bases left between them. CDR3 nucleotide sequence: TGCGCCAGCAGCTTGGAGGGGAGCTCCTACAATGAGCAGTTCTTC. Encoded protein: CASSLEGSSYNEQFF. The whole variable domain, remainder taken from reference TRBV5-1 and TRBJ2-1, is KAGVTQTPRYLIKTRGQQVTLSCSPISGHRSVSWYQQTPGQGLQFLFEYFSETQRNKGNFPGRFSGRQFSNSRSEMNVSTLELGDSALYLCASSLEGSSYNEQFFGPGTRLTVL.

The V gene is TRBV2, the J gene TRBJ2-3, with 7 bases lining up with TRBD1. The CDR3 is made up of 15 amino acids. With 4 bases clipped from V and 4 bases from J, the junction kept 8 bases outside the gene matches. CDR1 SNHLY and CDR2 FYNNEI come from the germline V gene. The DNA for the CDR3 is TGTGCCAGCAGTGCGAACAGGGGTACGCCAGATACGCAGTATTTT. It translates to CASSANRGTPDTQYF. Full variable domain (rest looked up from reference TRBV2 and TRBJ2-3): EPEVTQTPSHQVTQMGQEVILRCVPISNHLYFYWYRQILGQKVEFLVSFYNNEISEKSEIFDDQFSVERPDGSNFTLKIRSTKLEDSAMYFCASSANRGTPDTQYFGPGTRLTVL.

The chain carries TRBV14 and TRBJ1-1; the D gene is possibly TRBD1 (5 bases). Germline lookup yields CDR1 SGHDN and CDR2 FVKESK. This CDR3 has 14 amino acids. The V end was cut by 3 bases, the J end by 11 bases, with 19 bases between. The chain's CDR3 is CASSQRGEGGRAFF. CDR3 coding DNA: TGTGCCAGCAGCCAGAGGGGAGAGGGAGGAAGGGCTTTCTTT.

The chain combines TRBV10-3 with TRBJ2-1; 7 bases agree with TRBD2. The CDR3 runs to 15 residues. V lost 6 bases and J lost 2; bases outside the gene matches: 7. Germline V gene sequence: CDR1 ENHRY, CDR2 SYGVKD. CDR3 nucleotides: TGTGCCATCAGCCAAAGCGGGACCACCTACAATGAGCAGTTCTTC. Translated: CAISQSGTTYNEQFF.

J is TRBJ2-3 and V is TRBV7-8; D possibly uses TRBD1 or TRBD2 (5 bases each). The CDR3 runs to 13 residues. Germline V gene sequence: CDR1 SGHVS, CDR2 FQNEAQ. V was cut by 5 bases and J by 6 bases, with 12 bases left in between. The CDR3 nucleotides are TGTGCCAGCAGCCCTCCCAGGGAGGATACGCAGTATTTT. As protein: CASSPPREDTQYF.

V and J are TRBV2 and TRBJ2-4; either TRBD1 or TRBD2 may supply D (7 bases each). The germline V and J ends were trimmed by 6 bases and 2 bases, with 17 bases remaining between them. Germline lookup yields CDR1 SNHLY and CDR2 FYNNEI. The CDR3 loop spans 16 amino acids. The CDR3 DNA reads TGTGCCAGCAGGAGGGGGCCAGGGACTACCAAAAACATTCAGTACTTC. This encodes CASRRGPGTTKNIQYF.

The rearrangement uses TRBV10-3 and TRBJ2-5; 9 bases line up with TRBD1. Germline V gives CDR1 ENHRY, CDR2 SYGVKD. This CDR3 spans 13 amino acids. The trim removed 4 bases at V and 4 bases at J, leaving 1 base unmatched. The CDR3 DNA follows: TGTGCCATCAGTGCGACAGGGGGAGAGACCCAGTACTTC. Protein sequence: CAISATGGETQYF.

The V call is TRBV30, the J call TRBJ1-1; weak D call: TRBD1 (6 bases). CDR1 GTSNPN and CDR2 SVGIG come from the germline V gene (reference sequence). The CDR3 is 13 amino acids. The V and J ends lost 5 bases and 3 bases respectively, with 13 bases between them. CDR3 DNA: TGTGCCTGGGGGAGACAGGCGTACACTGAAGCTTTCTTT. The encoded protein is CAWGRQAYTEAFF.

The V call is TRBV7-9, the J call TRBJ1-1; D may be TRBD1 (6 bases). With 2 bases removed from V and 3 bases from J, the gap between germline ends came to 7 bases. Per the germline V gene, CDR1 is SEHNR and CDR2 is FQNEAQ (reference sequence). This CDR3 has 13 residues. CDR3 sequence reads: CASSLRQDTEAFF. DNA of the CDR3: TGTGCCAGCAGCTTAAGACAGGACACTGAAGCTTTCTTT.

The chain recombines TRBV29-1 with TRBJ1-4; tentative D call: TRBD1 (6 bases). The CDR3 has 13 amino acids. Trimming stripped 4 bases from V and 4 bases from J, with 10 bases between. Germline CDR1 reads SQVTM; CDR2 reads ANQGSEA. This CDR3 is CSVGGAVNEKLFF. The CDR3 region has the DNA TGCAGCGTTGGGGGGGCAGTTAATGAAAAACTGTTTTTT.

This chain connects TRBV4-2 to TRBJ2-7; possible D gene TRBD2, 5 bases. The V gene's germline CDR1 is LGHNA and CDR2 YNFKEQ. Trimming stripped 2 bases from V and 5 bases from J, with 22 bases between. This CDR3 has 17 amino acids. The CDR3 DNA follows: TGTGCCAGCAGCCAACCCCTGGGCCGGGGATCGGTGAACGAGCAGTACTTC. It yields the protein CASSQPLGRGSVNEQYF.

Only one count was recorded for this clone. The CDR3 bases are TGCAGCGTTACAGGTCCCGGCTACACCTTC. Its protein product is CSVTGPGYTF. The V gene is TRBV29-1, the J gene TRBJ1-2; possibly TRBD1 for D (5 bases). There are 10 residues in the CDR3. Germline lookup yields CDR1 SQVTM and CDR2 ANQGSEA. V dropped 5 bases and J dropped 8 bases, with 9 bases sitting between them.

This clone has just one count. The chain couples TRBV30 to TRBJ2-3; no firm D call. Trimming stripped 0 bases from V and 6 bases from J, with 7 bases between. Germline V CDR1 and CDR2: GTSNPN, SVGIG (reference sequence). The CDR3 is 12 amino acids. This CDR3 is CAWSVISDTQYF. CDR3 bases: TGTGCCTGGAGTGTAATCTCGGATACGCAGTATTTT. The full variable domain, completed using reference TRBV30 and TRBJ2-3, is SQTIHQWPATLVQPVGSPLSLECTVEGTSNPNLYWYRQAAGRGLQLLFYSVGIGQISSEVPQNLSASRPQDRQFILSSKKLLLSDSGFYLCAWSVISDTQYFGPGTRLTVL.

This chain uses TRBV6-5 with TRBJ1-2; weak D call: TRBD1 (5 bases). Germline V gene data show CDR1 as MNHEY and CDR2 as SVGAGI. V was shortened by 10 bases and J by 2 bases, with 17 bases between the two germline ends. The CDR3 length is 14 residues. Here the CDR3 reads CATQGGVLNYGYTF. For the CDR3, the DNA is TGTGCCACCCAGGGCGGGGTCTTAAACTATGGCTACACCTTC.

This chain links TRBV28 with TRBJ1-1; perhaps TRBD1 as D (6 bases). V was trimmed by 2 bases and J by 7 bases, leaving 17 bases between them. Looked up from germline, CDR1 is MDHEN and CDR2 is SYDVKM. There are 15 residues in the CDR3. CDR3 sequence reads: CASSLGGRALNEAFF. CDR3 nucleotides: TGTGCCAGCAGTTTAGGGGGCAGGGCCTTGAATGAAGCTTTCTTT.

The chain combines TRBV5-1 with TRBJ1-2; TRBD1 aligns across 8 bases. Per germline, CDR1 SGHRS and CDR2 YFSETQ. The CDR3 length is 14 residues. The ends lost 4 bases at V and 7 bases at J; junction bases unmatched: 9. CDR3 sequence reads: CASSRGTGNAGYTF. The CDR3 region has the DNA TGCGCCAGCAGCCGGGGGACAGGCAACGCTGGCTACACCTTC.

This CDR3 is CASSSQGRNTEAFF. The CDR3 DNA follows: TGCGCCAGCAGCTCACAGGGGAGGAACACTGAAGCTTTCTTT. V and J are TRBV5-1 and TRBJ1-1; TRBD1 matches at 7 bases. Trimming removed 3 bases from V and 1 base from J; junction bases left unmatched: 3. This CDR3 is 14 amino acids long. Germline V lookup: CDR1 SGHRS, CDR2 YFSETQ.

The CDR3 DNA reads as TGTGCCAGCAGCCAACGGGACAGACGATACCAAGAGACCCAGTACTTC. The encoded protein is CASSQRDRRYQETQYF. The chain combines TRBV4-2 with TRBJ2-5; 7 nucleotides agree with TRBD1. Germline trimming cut 2 bases from V and 0 bases from J; bases unmatched to any gene: 6. CDR1 is LGHNA and CDR2 is YNFKEQ in the germline V gene. There are 16 residues in the CDR3.

This chain uses TRBV19 with TRBJ1-2; TRBD1 is a possible D gene (5 bases). Trimming pared 2 bases from V and 7 bases from J, leaving 17 bases between. The germline V gene has CDR1 LNHDA and CDR2 SQIVND (reference sequence). The CDR3 has 15 amino acids. The CDR3 protein is CASSIRGGSPIGYTF. CDR3 bases: TGTGCCAGTAGTATAAGGGGAGGGTCCCCTATTGGCTACACCTTC.

The rearrangement joins TRBV6-6 to TRBJ1-5; D call uncertain. V was clipped by 5 bases and J by 0 bases, with 8 bases between them. This CDR3 is built from 14 residues. The germline V gene encodes CDR1 MNHNY and CDR2 SVGAGI (reference sequence). Here the CDR3 reads CASSPASSNQPQHF. CDR3 sequence (DNA): TGTGCCAGCAGTCCAGCCAGTAGCAATCAGCCCCAGCATTTT.

The chain couples TRBV6-5 to TRBJ1-5; D gene unclear. CDR1 and CDR2 from the germline V gene are MNHEY and SVGAGI. The CDR3 runs 13 residues. V was clipped by 2 bases and J by 8 bases, with 10 bases between them. The CDR3 loop reads CASSYRPQEPQHF. The CDR3 DNA is TGTGCCAGCAGTTACCGCCCGCAGGAGCCCCAGCATTTT.